This note documents a single T cell receptor beta chain sequence. No antigen is known for it. The sample comes from a study of PD-1 blockade in classical Hodgkin lymphoma. Study as a whole: The patients were dosed with nivolumab 3 mg/kg, infused intravenously every 2 weeks.

Study results and limitations: TCR diversity rose significantly by C4D1 in CD4+ but not CD8+ cells. Factors driving the repertoire differences, possibly disease activity or prior therapy, remain undefined.

Sequencing used immunoSEQ multiplex PCR; TCRdb keeps in-frame clones, though not all of them. The table has about 63,000 clones, 88% seen once. All patients experienced relapse after autologous stem cell transplantation, and brentuximab vedotin exposure was variable. Trimming cost V 10 bases and J 6 bases; bases outside gene matches: 4. The CDR3 runs to 12 residues. CDR1 is LNHDA and CDR2 is SQIVND in the germline V gene (reference sequence). The TCR sequence derives from a human donor with classical Hodgkin lymphoma. Sequenced material: peripheral blood mononuclear cells (PBMCs), taken before the second cycle of nivolumab. V gene TRBV19 combines with J gene TRBJ1-1; 11 bases map to TRBD1. CDR3 sequence: CATGQGAPEAFF. In nucleotides, the CDR3 is TGTGCCACTGGACAGGGGGCCCCTGAAGCTTTCTTT.